What follows is one TCR beta chain and its context. These data belong to a study of T cell changes during pregnancy in multiple sclerosis. Clones were sequenced by immunoSEQ multiplex PCR, and TCRdb holds only the in-frame ones, with some missing. Of 65,000 to 85,000 clones in the sample, roughly 90% were seen once. The V end was cut by 5 bases, the J end by 0 bases, with 5 bases between. This CDR3 has 13 residues. Per germline, CDR1 SGHTA and CDR2 FQGNSA. The J gene is TRBJ1-5, the V gene TRBV7-2; no clear D. Source: peripheral blood, taken in the first trimester of pregnancy. This TCR derives from a female donor in good health, enrolled as a control in a pregnancy study. CDR3 residues: CASSPYSNQPQHF. CDR3 DNA: TGTGCCAGCAGCCCGTATAGCAATCAGCCCCAGCATTTT. Complete variable domain (other parts from reference TRBV7-2 and TRBJ1-5): GAGVSQSPSNKVTEKGKDVELRCDPISGHTALYWYRQSLGQGLEFLIYFQGNSAPDKSGLPSDRFSAERTGGSVSTLTIQRTQQEDSAVYLCASSPYSNQPQHFGDGTRLSIL.